The 21 T cell receptor beta chains below come from one sample, sequenced in a study of blood T cells in healthy people across ages. Together with a sample-barcoded 5' primer, a J-beta primer mix was included in a second PCR lasting 7 to 11 cycles. A single record per CDR3 protein comes from TCRdb applying MiXCR to the 5' RACE reads. The sample comprises about 1.4 million distinct CDR3 sequences, approximately 59% of which are singletons, and under 8.5% rests with the top ten. Source material: blood. The source is a man aged 18-30 years in good health.

The chain has TRBV9 and TRBJ2-1; either TRBD1 or TRBD2 may fit D (5 bases each). CDR1 is SGDLS and CDR2 is YYNGEE in the germline V gene. This CDR3 region has 15 residues. Trimming took off 4 bases at V and 13 bases at J, with 24 bases between the two ends. The CDR3 spells CASSRQAVWGFSQFF. In nucleotides, the CDR3 is TGTGCCAGCAGCCGACAAGCGGTGTGGGGGTTCAGTCAGTTCTTC.

The rearrangement links TRBV20-1 to TRBJ2-3; no clear D. V was cut by 6 bases and J by 2 bases, with 15 bases left in between. The CDR3 covers 14 residues. Germline CDR1 reads DFQATT; CDR2 reads SNEGSKA (reference sequence). The CDR3 protein is CSAAPLGITDTQYF. CDR3 coding DNA: TGCAGTGCCGCACCCCTAGGGATCACAGATACGCAGTATTTT.

The chain couples TRBV15 to TRBJ2-1, with 8 bases lining up with TRBD2. V lost 2 bases and J lost 4; bases outside the gene matches: 7. CDR3 size: 16 residues. Germline V CDR1 and CDR2: LNHNV, YYDKDF (reference sequence). CDR3: CATSRPGTRLYNEQFF. CDR3 nucleotides: TGTGCCACCAGCAGACCCGGGACTAGACTTTACAATGAGCAGTTCTTC. Full variable domain (outside the CDR3, taken from reference TRBV15 and TRBJ2-1): DAMVIQNPRYQVTQFGKPVTLSCSQTLNHNVMYWYQQKSSQAPKLLFHYYDKDFNNEADTPDNFQSRRPNTSFCFLDIRSPGLGDTAMYLCATSRPGTRLYNEQFFGPGTRLTVL.

This clonotype was found once. This chain links TRBV6-2 or TRBV6-3 with TRBJ1-6; D is unclear. This CDR3 contains 15 residues. The V gene's germline CDR1 is MNHEY and CDR2 SVGEGT. V was clipped by 8 bases and J by 0 bases, with 11 bases between them. CDR3 in amino acids: CASLDPSSYNSPLHF. The DNA of the CDR3 is TGTGCCAGCCTCGATCCAAGCTCCTATAATTCACCCCTCCACTTT.

This clonotype came up a few times. The chain carries TRBV10-3 and TRBJ2-5; TRBD2 agrees at 7 bases. Trimming took 8 bases from V and 3 from J; bases not matched to a gene: 6. The V gene's germline CDR1 is ENHRY and CDR2 SYGVKD. The CDR3 is 13 residues long. In DNA, the CDR3 is TGTGCCATCGGGGCGGGAGCGGAAGAGACCCAGTACTTC. Amino acids: CAIGAGAEETQYF.

The chain carries TRBV6-5 and TRBJ2-7; D remains unclear. Trimming left V 0 bases short and J 3 bases short, with 9 bases between. The V gene's germline CDR1 is MNHEY and CDR2 SVGAGI. The CDR3 has 14 residues. CDR3 sequence reads: CASSYSLKIYEQYF. Here the CDR3 DNA reads TGTGCCAGCAGTTACTCGTTGAAAATCTACGAGCAGTACTTC.

This chain connects TRBV4-2 to TRBJ2-7; TRBD1 matches at 7 bases. V shed 3 bases and J 2 bases; nucleotides not matched to a gene: 10. The CDR3 consists of 16 residues. Germline V CDR1 and CDR2: LGHNA, YNFKEQ. This CDR3 reads CASSQAHDRDPYEQYF. CDR3 DNA sequence: TGTGCCAGCAGCCAGGCGCATGACAGGGACCCCTACGAGCAGTACTTC.

The chain is built from TRBV7-6 and TRBJ2-5; 8 bases match TRBD1. CDR1 is SGHVS, CDR2 FNYEAQ, per germline. The CDR3 spans 15 residues. Trimming took 5 bases from V and 3 from J; bases not matched to a gene: 8. The chain's CDR3 is CASSPSTGAKETQYF. The CDR3 DNA is TGTGCCAGCAGCCCGTCGACAGGGGCTAAAGAGACCCAGTACTTC.

The rearrangement uses TRBV20-1 and TRBJ2-4; no firm D call. CDR1 and CDR2 (germline): DFQATT, SNEGSKA (reference sequence). The CDR3 has 12 amino acids. V dropped 1 base and J dropped 9 bases, with 10 bases sitting between them. Here the CDR3 DNA reads TGCAGTGCTAGAGGGGTTACCGTCATTCAGTACTTC. This gives the protein CSARGVTVIQYF.

The chain employs TRBV5-5 and TRBJ2-2, with D possibly being TRBD1 (6 bases). The V end was cut by 3 bases, the J end by 1 base, with 10 bases between. The CDR3 covers 15 residues. Germline-derived CDR1 and CDR2 are SGHKS and YYEKEE (reference sequence). The CDR3 DNA reads TGTGCCAGCAGCTGGTACAGGGTGAACACCGGGGAGCTGTTTTTT. The encoded protein is CASSWYRVNTGELFF.

The chain joins TRBV20-1 to TRBJ2-7, with D perhaps TRBD1 or TRBD2 (5 bases each). V lost 4 bases and J lost 2, with 12 bases in between. Germline CDR1 is DFQATT and CDR2 is SNEGSKA (reference sequence). The CDR3 consists of 13 residues. CDR3 amino acids: CSANRDGPYEQYF. CDR3 sequence (DNA): TGCAGTGCTAACCGGGACGGTCCCTACGAGCAGTACTTC.

The gene calls are TRBV29-1 and TRBJ1-2; D is unclear. This CDR3 comprises 13 residues. In germline, CDR1 is SQVTM, CDR2 ANQGSEA. The V gene lost 3 bases and the J gene lost 4 bases, with 12 bases spanning the gap. In DNA form, the CDR3 reads TGCAGCGTTGATGTTCCGGCCGGCTATGGCTACACCTTC. This sequence encodes CSVDVPAGYGYTF.

Of note for this clonotype: An end of the junction differs from the germline gene, which may be a read error. This chain connects TRBV7-2 to TRBJ2-7; TRBD2 is a possible D gene (5 bases). CDR3 length: 15 amino acids. The V gene's germline CDR1 is SGHTA and CDR2 FQGNSA. The CDR3 region has the DNA TGTGCCAACAGCATTGATCCGGGAAGCTCCTACGAGCAGTACTTC. Protein sequence: CANSIDPGSSYEQYF.

This clonotype was found a few times. The rearrangement joins TRBV4-3 to TRBJ1-6, with 7 bases aligning to TRBD1. Germline loops: CDR1 LGHNA, CDR2 YSLEER. This CDR3 comprises 15 residues. V lost 3 bases, J lost 8 bases, and 7 bases stayed unmatched. The DNA of the CDR3 is TGCGCCAGCAGCCACGGGACAGCTCATGATTCACCCCTCCACTTT. It specifies CASSHGTAHDSPLHF.

The rearrangement links TRBV20-1 to TRBJ2-1; 7 nucleotides line up with TRBD2. J was trimmed by 4 bases and V by 5 bases; bases with no gene match: 8. Per the germline V gene, CDR1 is DFQATT and CDR2 is SNEGSKA (reference sequence). This CDR3 contains 14 residues. CDR3 in amino acids: CSAGPSGPYNEQFF. CDR3 coding DNA: TGCAGTGCTGGACCTAGCGGACCTTACAATGAGCAGTTCTTC.

This sequence joins TRBV2 and TRBJ2-1; D ambiguous. Germline CDR1 is SNHLY and CDR2 is FYNNEI. V was clipped by 7 bases and J by 0 bases, with 10 bases between them. CDR3 size: 14 residues. The CDR3 spells CASTDPSSYNEQFF. CDR3 DNA sequence: TGTGCCAGCACCGACCCTAGCTCCTACAATGAGCAGTTCTTC. Full variable domain (outside the CDR3, taken from reference TRBV2 and TRBJ2-1): EPEVTQTPSHQVTQMGQEVILRCVPISNHLYFYWYRQILGQKVEFLVSFYNNEISEKSEIFDDQFSVERPDGSNFTLKIRSTKLEDSAMYFCASTDPSSYNEQFFGPGTRLTVL.

This sequence joins TRBV12-3 or TRBV12-4 and TRBJ2-1; D gene uncertain. The CDR3 totals 19 residues. With 5 bases removed from V and 6 bases from J, the gap between germline ends came to 29 bases. This CDR3 is CASSPLWVSRTLDGNEQFF. CDR3 coding DNA: TGTGCCAGCAGTCCCTTATGGGTCTCCAGGACCCTTGATGGCAATGAGCAGTTCTTC.

CDR3 DNA: TGTGCCAGCAAGGGGGCGACCAATGAGCAGTTCTTC. It translates to CASKGATNEQFF. V usage is TRBV5-4 and J usage is TRBJ2-1, with 7 bases identical to TRBD1. Germline CDR1 reads SGHNT; CDR2 reads YYREEE (reference sequence). J was trimmed by 6 bases and V by 6 bases; bases with no gene match: 3. The CDR3 extends over 12 amino acids.

The chain recombines TRBV20-1 with TRBJ2-4, with D maybe TRBD2 (5 bases). Germline assignment: CDR1 DFQATT and CDR2 SNEGSKA (reference sequence). V was cut by 8 bases and J by 1 base, with 21 bases left in between. The CDR3 totals 16 residues. The CDR3 DNA follows: TGCAGTACTCCGGTCCCTCCGTCGGGGGCCAAAAACATTCAGTACTTC. As protein: CSTPVPPSGAKNIQYF.

V is TRBV4-3 and J is TRBJ2-3; the D is unclear. CDR1 and CDR2 (germline): LGHNA, YSLEER. The CDR3 consists of 17 residues. Trimming stripped 1 base from V and 2 bases from J, with 16 bases between. In DNA, the CDR3 is TGCGCCAGCAGCCAAGGATCGGTGGCGGAGTACACAGATACGCAGTATTTT. As protein: CASSQGSVAEYTDTQYF.

In its sample, this clonotype was seen a few times. The genes are TRBV12-3 or TRBV12-4 and TRBJ1-2; possible D gene TRBD1, 6 bases. V was pared by 3 bases and J by 5 bases, with 10 bases between. This CDR3 is built from 13 residues. DNA of the CDR3: TGTGCCAGCAGTTTGGGGGCGTCGTATGGCTACACCTTC. Translation: CASSLGASYGYTF.